Included here is one T cell receptor (beta chain) sequence, with context. Its antigen is unidentified. CDR1 and CDR2 from the germline V gene are LGHNA and YNFKEQ. The CDR3 has 15 amino acids. V was clipped by 2 bases and J by 4 bases; unmatched bases: 7. These data come from a study of human thymus T cells. General observations from the study: Both thymic and peripheral blood repertoires showed apparently biased V and J usage. Related work found strong thymic repertoire overlap between unrelated individuals.

Thymus tissue was removed during corrective cardiac surgery. Donor material was obtained from healthy Finnish infants undergoing corrective surgery for congenital heart defects. The data were produced by immunoSEQ multiplex PCR, yet TCRdb's version contains in-frame clones alone and is incomplete. The sample yields around 130,000 clones, over 85% seen once. V gene TRBV4-2 combines with J gene TRBJ1-2, with 7 bases fitting TRBD1. Sequenced: thymus tissue. The receptor was isolated from a boy under two years old with a congenital heart defect but otherwise immunologically healthy. CDR3 sequence (DNA): TGTGCCAGCAGCCAACCCGGGACAGAGACCTATGGCTACACCTTC. This translates into CASSQPGTETYGYTF.